This T cell receptor beta chain stems from a study of identical twins. V lost 5 bases, J lost 7 bases, and 11 bases stayed unmatched. The CDR3 extends over 16 amino acids. Germline V lookup: CDR1 LGHNA, CDR2 YSLEER. This clonotype was found a few times. The antigen is undetermined. Template switching created a universal primer site, and the cDNA included unique molecular identifiers. TCRdb processed the 5' RACE reads anew with MiXCR; each CDR3 protein has one entry. The repertoire has around 690,000 distinct CDR3 sequences, approximately 21% of them found once; the top ten carry 4% to 5.5%. Whole-study results and caveats: Beta out-of-frame sequences showed weaker excess twin sharing.

These data also formed part of another study, on T cells expressing NK-cell markers. From that study: Among the eight sequenced donors, seven tested HCMV-seropositive and one tested seronegative. Several experiments confined sorting to alpha-beta TCR T cells with an anti-gamma-delta TCR antibody.

The specimen sequenced was PBMCs. This TCR was recovered from a woman aged 18 to 35 in good health. This rearrangement joins TRBV4-3 to TRBJ2-1; 10 nucleotides match TRBD2. CDR3 coding DNA: TGCGCCAGCAGCGGGGGGCTAGCGGGAGATCGAAATGAGCAGTTCTTC. Protein sequence: CASSGGLAGDRNEQFF.